This T cell receptor (beta chain) was identified during a study of STAT5B mutations in CD4+ large granular lymphocyte leukemia. This clone has more than one count but fewer than ten. Sequenced by immunoSEQ multiplex PCR; TCRdb stores in-frame clones only, minus some. The data contain under 40,000 clones, approximately 81% of them singletons. The CDR3 length is 13 residues. Per the germline V gene, CDR1 is SNHLY and CDR2 is FYNNEI. V gave up 4 bases and J gave up 7 bases, with 13 bases separating them. The specimen sequenced was CD4+ T cells from blood buffy coats. The rearrangement joins TRBV2 to TRBJ1-1; D is ambiguous. This TCR derives from a human donor in good health. The CDR3 loop reads CASSVPSPIEAFF. In DNA, the CDR3 is TGTGCCAGCAGTGTTCCGTCCCCAATTGAAGCTTTCTTT.